This TCR beta chain appears in the sequencing data of a study of TIL therapy for anti-PD-1-resistant metastatic lung cancer. Study in general: Tumors carried a median about 1.5 non-synonymous mutations per megabase. Study-wide results and caveats: The baseline peripheral repertoire was partially replaced by infused TIL clonotypes that later decayed.

Time point meaning: pre-treatment sample, taken before nivolumab and TIL therapy. The libraries were made with immunoSEQ v3. Sequencing used immunoSEQ multiplex PCR; TCRdb keeps in-frame clones, though not all of them. The data hold about 59,000 clones, with 75% to 90% observed a single time. Note on this clone: Its antigen is undetermined.

The specimen comprised blood, sampled at baseline. The TCR originated in a person between 30 and 79 years old with non-small cell lung cancer.

CDR3 sequence: CASSPRTSGSGTGELFF. CDR3 nucleotide sequence: TGCGCCAGCAGCCCTCGGACTAGCGGGTCGGGAACCGGGGAGCTGTTTTTT. This rearrangement joins TRBV5-1 to TRBJ2-2; 11 bases agree with TRBD2. The V and J ends lost 4 bases and 5 bases, in that order; junction bases with no gene match: 10. Germline-derived CDR1 and CDR2 are SGHRS and YFSETQ. The CDR3 loop spans 17 amino acids.